This is a list of T cell receptor beta chains from one sample in a study of T cells in Graves' hyperthyroidism and ophthalmopathy. TCRdb analysed the multiplex PCR reads with MiXCR anew, one entry per CDR3 protein. The table has fewer than 800,000 distinct CDR3 sequences, about a sixth seen once. Source material: blood. All receptors come from a man between 18 and 29 years old with Graves' hyperthyroidism. CDR3s include the opening cysteine and the closing phenylalanine or tryptophan. The order of the fields is J gene, D gene, V gene, clone size, CDR3 DNA, CDR3 protein. A D gene is named only where the DNA matches it firmly. Only part of the rows carry a size: once, few, many, or a class if the clone is expanded.

j_gene: TRBJ2-3
d_gene: NA
v_gene: TRBV4-2
abundance: NA
CDR3nt: TGTGCCAGCAGCCAAGACCCCAGGACCACAGATACGCAGTATTTT
CDR3aa: CASSQDPRTTDTQYF

j_gene: TRBJ2-1
d_gene: TRBD2
v_gene: TRBV28
abundance: many
CDR3nt: TGTGCCAGCAGGCTAGCGGGAGGGCCTCCTCCTGAGCAGTTCTTC
CDR3aa: CASRLAGGPPPEQFF

j_gene: TRBJ2-1
d_gene: TRBD2
v_gene: TRBV20-1
abundance: many
CDR3nt: TGCAGTGCTCCAAATTACCAGACTAGCGGGAGCCATGAGCAGTTCTTC
CDR3aa: CSAPNYQTSGSHEQFF

j_gene: TRBJ2-5
d_gene: NA
v_gene: TRBV7-2
abundance: NA
CDR3nt: TGTGCCAGCAGCCTTGTTCTTAGCGGAGCCCAAGAGACCCAGTACTTC
CDR3aa: CASSLVLSGAQETQYF

j_gene: TRBJ2-7
d_gene: NA
v_gene: TRBV30
abundance: many
CDR3nt: TGTGCCTGGAGTGTACTCACCGGGCGTTACGAGCAGTACTTC
CDR3aa: CAWSVLTGRYEQYF

j_gene: TRBJ1-1
d_gene: NA
v_gene: TRBV27
abundance: few
CDR3nt: TGTGCCAGCAGTTTACTGGGGAACACTGGAGCTTTCTTT
CDR3aa: CASSLLGNTGAFF

j_gene: TRBJ1-6
d_gene: NA
v_gene: TRBV27
abundance: NA
CDR3nt: TGTGCCAGCAGTTTACGACAGAGCTCCTATAATTCACCCCTCCACTTT
CDR3aa: CASSLRQSSYNSPLHF

j_gene: TRBJ2-7
d_gene: NA
v_gene: TRBV28
abundance: NA
CDR3nt: TGTGCCAGCAGTTTATATTCCGAAGGCGAGCAGTACTTC
CDR3aa: CASSLYSEGEQYF

j_gene: TRBJ2-4
d_gene: NA
v_gene: TRBV7-9
abundance: many
CDR3nt: TGTGCCTCGAGGCCCTGGGACAAAAACATTCAGTACTTC
CDR3aa: CASRPWDKNIQYF

j_gene: TRBJ1-5
d_gene: TRBD1
v_gene: TRBV28
abundance: NA
CDR3nt: TGTGCCAGCAGTTCTAACAGGGGTGATCAGCCCCAGCATTTT
CDR3aa: CASSSNRGDQPQHF

j_gene: TRBJ1-5
d_gene: NA
v_gene: TRBV5-5
abundance: many
CDR3nt: TGTGCCAGCAGCTTCGGGGGCTCGGGGCCCCAGCATTTT
CDR3aa: CASSFGGSGPQHF

j_gene: TRBJ2-1
d_gene: TRBD1
v_gene: TRBV2
abundance: many
CDR3nt: TGTGCCAGCAGCTACGAGACAGGGTGGAATGAGCAGTTCTTC
CDR3aa: CASSYETGWNEQFF

j_gene: TRBJ2-5
d_gene: NA
v_gene: TRBV20-1
abundance: many
CDR3nt: TGCAGTGCTTCCTCGCGAGGGACCCAGTACTTC
CDR3aa: CSASSRGTQYF

j_gene: TRBJ1-2
d_gene: TRBD1
v_gene: TRBV6-1
abundance: NA
CDR3nt: TGTGCCAGCAGTGAATCGAGGGGGCGAAACTATGGCTACACCTTC
CDR3aa: CASSESRGRNYGYTF

j_gene: TRBJ2-1
d_gene: TRBD2
v_gene: TRBV28
abundance: NA
CDR3nt: TGTGCCAGCACCAAAACACTAGCGGGATGGAGGGATGAGCAGTTCTTC
CDR3aa: CASTKTLAGWRDEQFF

j_gene: TRBJ1-5
d_gene: NA
v_gene: TRBV5-1
abundance: NA
CDR3nt: TGCGCCAGCAGCGTGGATGCCGGCGGTCAGCCCCAGCATTTT
CDR3aa: CASSVDAGGQPQHF

j_gene: TRBJ2-5
d_gene: NA
v_gene: TRBV20-1
abundance: many
CDR3nt: TGCAGTGCTAGCGGGAGTAGTGAGACCCAGTACTTC
CDR3aa: CSASGSSETQYF

j_gene: TRBJ1-6
d_gene: NA
v_gene: TRBV29-1
abundance: few
CDR3nt: TGCAGGCCGGGGGGGAAAGGCTCCTATAATTCACCCCTCCACTTT
CDR3aa: CRPGGKGSYNSPLHF

j_gene: TRBJ2-7
d_gene: TRBD2
v_gene: TRBV19
abundance: many
CDR3nt: TGTGCCAGTAGTAGTCGCGGGAGGGCCTACGAGCAGTACTTC
CDR3aa: CASSSRGRAYEQYF

j_gene: TRBJ1-1
d_gene: NA
v_gene: TRBV6-1
abundance: few
CDR3nt: TGTGCCAGCAGTGAGTTCTTGAACACTGAAGCTTTCTTT
CDR3aa: CASSEFLNTEAFF

j_gene: TRBJ2-7
d_gene: TRBD2
v_gene: TRBV2
abundance: NA
CDR3nt: TGTGCCAGCAGCTTAATAGGGGCGGGAGGGCCCCACGAGCAGTACTTC
CDR3aa: CASSLIGAGGPHEQYF

j_gene: TRBJ2-7
d_gene: NA
v_gene: TRBV6-1
abundance: NA
CDR3nt: TGTGCCAGCAGTGTCGATACACTATCTTACTACTACGAGCAGTACTTC
CDR3aa: CASSVDTLSYYYEQYF

j_gene: TRBJ2-7
d_gene: NA
v_gene: TRBV7-9
abundance: many
CDR3nt: TGTGCCAGCAGCTTAGCGGGGAGTACTGAGCAGTACTTC
CDR3aa: CASSLAGSTEQYF

j_gene: TRBJ1-2
d_gene: NA
v_gene: TRBV6-1
abundance: NA
CDR3nt: TGTGCCAGCAGGGATCTGGGCCGCAACTATGGCTACACCTTC
CDR3aa: CASRDLGRNYGYTF

j_gene: TRBJ2-7
d_gene: NA
v_gene: TRBV19
abundance: few
CDR3nt: TGTGCCAGTAGTATTAACCCGAATGCCTACGAGCAGTACTTC
CDR3aa: CASSINPNAYEQYF

j_gene: TRBJ2-1
d_gene: TRBD2
v_gene: TRBV12-3/TRBV12-4
abundance: many
CDR3nt: TGTGCCAGCAGTTTTTTGGATAGCGGGGGTGAGCAGTTCTTC
CDR3aa: CASSFLDSGGEQFF

j_gene: TRBJ2-3
d_gene: NA
v_gene: TRBV7-9
abundance: many
CDR3nt: TGTGCCAGCATCACGACAGGGAGGGCAGATACGCAGTATTTT
CDR3aa: CASITTGRADTQYF

j_gene: TRBJ2-2
d_gene: TRBD1
v_gene: TRBV9
abundance: few
CDR3nt: TGTGCCAGCAAAGCAGGGGGTGGAGACACCGGGGAGCTGTTTTTT
CDR3aa: CASKAGGGDTGELFF

j_gene: TRBJ2-2
d_gene: NA
v_gene: TRBV2
abundance: NA
CDR3nt: TGTGCCAGCACCGAGGGGGGTAACACCGGGGAGCTGCTTTTT
CDR3aa: CASTEGGNTGELLF

j_gene: TRBJ2-3
d_gene: NA
v_gene: TRBV12-5
abundance: many
CDR3nt: TGTGCTAGTGGTCCCCAGACAGCCATCACAGATACGCAGTATTTT
CDR3aa: CASGPQTAITDTQYF

j_gene: TRBJ2-2
d_gene: NA
v_gene: TRBV30
abundance: many
CDR3nt: TGTGCCTGGAGTCTCGGCGGGGAGCTGTTTTTT
CDR3aa: CAWSLGGELFF

j_gene: TRBJ2-7
d_gene: NA
v_gene: TRBV5-1
abundance: few
CDR3nt: TGCGCCAGCAGCTTGGGAGCGGCGGATTCCTACGAGCAGTACTTC
CDR3aa: CASSLGAADSYEQYF

j_gene: TRBJ1-1
d_gene: TRBD1
v_gene: TRBV11-2
abundance: many
CDR3nt: TGTGCCAGCAGCTTAGATGGGACAGCATTGTGGGCTTTCTTT
CDR3aa: CASSLDGTALWAFF

j_gene: TRBJ2-1
d_gene: NA
v_gene: TRBV2
abundance: NA
CDR3nt: TGTGCCAGCAGTCCCGGGACACTTTCCTACAATGAGCAGTTCTTC
CDR3aa: CASSPGTLSYNEQFF

j_gene: TRBJ2-7
d_gene: TRBD2
v_gene: TRBV12-3/TRBV12-4
abundance: few
CDR3nt: TGTGCCAGCAGCCGACAAGGACTAGCGGGAGGAACCAAAACCTACGAGCAGTACTTC
CDR3aa: CASSRQGLAGGTKTYEQYF

j_gene: TRBJ2-5
d_gene: NA
v_gene: TRBV5-6
abundance: NA
CDR3nt: TGTGCCAGCAGCTTGTCGCGAGAGTACCAAGAGACCCAGTACTTC
CDR3aa: CASSLSREYQETQYF

j_gene: TRBJ1-5
d_gene: NA
v_gene: TRBV3-1
abundance: few
CDR3nt: TGTGCCAGCAGCCAAGGACAGCAGTTTCAGCCCCAGCATTTT
CDR3aa: CASSQGQQFQPQHF

j_gene: TRBJ2-3
d_gene: TRBD1
v_gene: TRBV4-3
abundance: NA
CDR3nt: TGCGCCAGCAGCCAGGTGACAGGGCGCACAGATACGCAGTATTTT
CDR3aa: CASSQVTGRTDTQYF

j_gene: TRBJ1-2
d_gene: TRBD1
v_gene: TRBV3-1
abundance: many
CDR3nt: TGTGCCAGCAGCCTGGCCGGGACAGGCGATGGCTACACCTTC
CDR3aa: CASSLAGTGDGYTF

j_gene: TRBJ2-7
d_gene: NA
v_gene: TRBV12-3/TRBV12-4
abundance: many
CDR3nt: TGTGCCAGCAGCCCGTGGGCGGGGCGCTCCTACGAGCAGTACTTC
CDR3aa: CASSPWAGRSYEQYF

j_gene: TRBJ2-2
d_gene: NA
v_gene: TRBV9
abundance: few
CDR3nt: TGTGCCAGCAGCTCTCAGGATTCGAACACCGGGGAGCTGTTTTTT
CDR3aa: CASSSQDSNTGELFF

j_gene: TRBJ2-1
d_gene: NA
v_gene: TRBV6-9
abundance: few
CDR3nt: TGTGCCAGCAGTTCCTTCGGACAAAAACACAATGAGCAGTTCTTC
CDR3aa: CASSSFGQKHNEQFF

j_gene: TRBJ2-5
d_gene: TRBD1
v_gene: TRBV2
abundance: many
CDR3nt: TGTGCCAGCAGTGGCGGGACAGGGGGGAGGGAGACCCAGTACTTC
CDR3aa: CASSGGTGGRETQYF

j_gene: TRBJ2-7
d_gene: TRBD2
v_gene: TRBV12-3/TRBV12-4
abundance: many
CDR3nt: TGTGCCAGCAGTTTAGTAGCGGGAGGCGAGCAGTACTTC
CDR3aa: CASSLVAGGEQYF

j_gene: TRBJ2-5
d_gene: TRBD2
v_gene: TRBV29-1
abundance: many
CDR3nt: TGCAGCGTTGAAGGTCTGGCTAGCGGGCAGACCCAGTACTTC
CDR3aa: CSVEGLASGQTQYF

j_gene: TRBJ2-6
d_gene: NA
v_gene: TRBV5-5
abundance: NA
CDR3nt: TGTGCCAGCAGCACCAACTCTGGGGCCAACGTCCTGACTTTC
CDR3aa: CASSTNSGANVLTF

j_gene: TRBJ2-2
d_gene: NA
v_gene: TRBV6-5
abundance: NA
CDR3nt: TGTGCCAGCAGTTACCTCCCCGAGAACACCGGGGAGCTGTTTTTT
CDR3aa: CASSYLPENTGELFF

j_gene: TRBJ1-5
d_gene: NA
v_gene: TRBV30
abundance: many
CDR3nt: TGTGCCTGGAGCGGACAGTTATTCAATCAGCCCCAGCATTTT
CDR3aa: CAWSGQLFNQPQHF

j_gene: TRBJ1-5
d_gene: NA
v_gene: TRBV27
abundance: many
CDR3nt: TGTGCCAGCAGTTTAGCCCTAACAGATCAGCCCCAGCATTTT
CDR3aa: CASSLALTDQPQHF

j_gene: TRBJ2-5
d_gene: TRBD1
v_gene: TRBV7-3
abundance: NA
CDR3nt: TGTGCCAGCAGCCAGGGGGCGCTAGGAGAGACCCAGTACTTC
CDR3aa: CASSQGALGETQYF

j_gene: TRBJ2-7
d_gene: NA
v_gene: TRBV6-2/TRBV6-3
abundance: NA
CDR3nt: TGTGCCAGCAGGCGGACAGTTTACGAGCAGTACTTC
CDR3aa: CASRRTVYEQYF

j_gene: TRBJ2-7
d_gene: NA
v_gene: TRBV12-3/TRBV12-4
abundance: NA
CDR3nt: TGTGCCAGCAGTTCCGCAGGGGGAAGAACTAGCGGAGGTTACGAGCAGTACTTC
CDR3aa: CASSSAGGRTSGGYEQYF

j_gene: TRBJ1-1
d_gene: NA
v_gene: TRBV29-1
abundance: many
CDR3nt: TGCAGCGGAGGGAGGAACACTGAAGCTTTCTTT
CDR3aa: CSGGRNTEAFF

j_gene: TRBJ2-4
d_gene: TRBD2
v_gene: TRBV7-8
abundance: NA
CDR3nt: TGTGCCAGCAGCCCGATTACTACTAGCGGAGGGGGGGACATTCAGTACTTC
CDR3aa: CASSPITTSGGGDIQYF

j_gene: TRBJ1-1
d_gene: NA
v_gene: TRBV7-8
abundance: few
CDR3nt: TGTGCCAGCAGCTCGAAGCGGGCTGTCACTGAAGTTTTCTTT
CDR3aa: CASSSKRAVTEVFF

j_gene: TRBJ2-3
d_gene: NA
v_gene: TRBV20-1
abundance: many
CDR3nt: TGCAGTGCCCCCCGAGGGGGGGCGGTATCTACGCAGTATTTT
CDR3aa: CSAPRGGAVSTQYF

j_gene: TRBJ1-1
d_gene: NA
v_gene: TRBV9
abundance: many
CDR3nt: TGTGCCAGCAGCGTAGCGGGAACAGATGAAGCTTTCTTT
CDR3aa: CASSVAGTDEAFF